This entry describes one T cell receptor beta chain. CDR3 size: 16 residues. V was pared by 4 bases and J by 6 bases, with 6 bases of the junction left unmatched. Looked up from germline, CDR1 is SGHRS and CDR2 is YFSETQ. Some clones are missing from TCRdb's copy, which holds only in-frame ones; the method was immunoSEQ multiplex PCR. This table holds approximately 79,000 clones, 87% found once. The data originate from a study of PD-L1 blockade in urothelial cancer. At the level of the study: Dosed intravenously at 1,200 mg every 3 weeks, atezolizumab was initiated by patients around 2014. Analysis of blood occurred 3 weeks (second dose) and 6 weeks after treatment start. Blood-derived samples held a median approximately 140,000 T cells.

The input for sequencing was PBMCs, taken around atezolizumab (anti-PD-L1) treatment. The chain employs TRBV5-1 and TRBJ2-2; TRBD2 aligns across 13 bases. This clonotype was sampled from a woman in her 70s with urothelial cancer. The CDR3 nucleotides are TGCGCCAGCAGCCTCCACACTAGCGGGGGGGCCGGGGAGCTGTTTTTT. Residues: CASSLHTSGGAGELFF.